This T cell receptor (beta chain) was captured in a study of blood T cells in healthy people across ages. General observations from the study: The authors considered diversity estimates from one million T cells to be underestimates.

Total RNA extraction produced at least 5.5 micrograms (per sample) for the study. Next came a second PCR, run for about 7 to 12 cycles, which used a sample-barcoded 5' primer along with a J-beta primer mix. TCRdb fed the 5' RACE reads into MiXCR, producing one record per CDR3 protein. The repertoire holds about 1.6 million distinct CDR3 sequences, about 35% seen once, with about 10% in the top ten. V gave up 2 bases and J gave up 0 bases; unmatched junction bases: 1. This CDR3 comprises 14 residues. Germline CDR1 reads DFQATT; CDR2 reads SNEGSKA (reference sequence). Regarding this clonotype: The target antigen is unknown.

The chain links TRBV20-1 to TRBJ1-5, with 7 bases identical to TRBD1. This TCR was sampled from a woman in her twenties or thirties in good health. The sample was blood. For the CDR3, the DNA is TGCAGTGCTAGACGGGACAGTAGCAATCAGCCCCAGCATTTT. It specifies CSARRDSSNQPQHF.